These 16 T cell receptor beta chains were all obtained from the same sample, sequenced in a study of T cell repertoires in cytomegalovirus infection. A single record per CDR3 protein comes from TCRdb applying MiXCR to the reads. The sample has about a million distinct CDR3 sequences, more than 25% seen once. These receptors have no known antigen. Source: cultured CD8+ T cells from PBMCs, taken from culture after CMV antigen stimulation. These receptors were obtained from a human donor in good health (CMV status not recorded). Some clones in this sample may be carry-over from other donors' samples.

The chain joins TRBV5-5 to TRBJ2-7, with D tentatively TRBD1 (6 bases). Trimming pared 4 bases from V and 2 bases from J, leaving 16 bases between. The germline gives CDR1 SGHKS, CDR2 YYEKEE (reference sequence). This CDR3 region has 15 residues. The CDR3 loop is CASSVYRAGAYEQYF. In DNA, the CDR3 is TGTGCCAGCAGCGTATACAGGGCTGGGGCCTACGAGCAGTACTTC. The full variable domain, in which reference TRBV5-5 and TRBJ2-7 provide the parts outside the CDR3, is DAGVTQSPTHLIKTRGQQVTLRCSPISGHKSVSWYQQVLGQGPQFIFQYYEKEERGRGNFPDRFSARQFPNYSSELNVNALLLGDSALYLCASSVYRAGAYEQYFGPGTRLTVT.

Comment on this clonotype: This could be a read error, since a much larger clone is one nucleotide away. This chain connects TRBV7-6 to TRBJ2-4; 9 bases match TRBD2. V lost 1 base, J lost 7 bases, and 5 bases stayed unmatched. Per germline, CDR1 SGHVS and CDR2 FNYEAQ. The CDR3 sequence is 15 residues long. The CDR3 nucleotides are TGTGCCAGCAGCTTAGTAGCGGGGGAGACCAACATTCAGTACTTC. Translated: CASSLVAGETNIQYF.

This clonotype appeared a few times. This chain links TRBV14 with TRBJ2-2; D remains ambiguous. V was trimmed by 1 base and J by 6 bases, leaving 12 bases between them. The germline CDR1 and CDR2 sequences are SGHDN and FVKESK. The CDR3 is 15 residues long. The CDR3 region has the DNA TGTGCCAGCAGCCAAGTACAACAGCACCCCGGGGAGCTGTTTTTT. Its protein product is CASSQVQQHPGELFF.

This clonotype appeared a few times. CDR3 nucleotides: TGTGCCAGCAGTTTAGTGGGCCACACCGGGGAGCTGTTTTTT. Residues: CASSLVGHTGELFF. The rearrangement joins TRBV12-3 or TRBV12-4 to TRBJ2-2; D remains ambiguous. The CDR3 runs to 14 residues. Trimming stripped 1 base from V and 3 bases from J, with 6 bases between.

This clonotype was counted many times. This chain joins TRBV12-3 or TRBV12-4 and TRBJ1-1, with 7 bases fitting TRBD1. The CDR3 covers 14 residues. The V and J ends lost 6 bases and 6 bases, in that order; junction bases with no gene match: 10. CDR3 amino acids: CASSPTGALAEAFF. CDR3 bases: TGTGCCAGCAGCCCAACAGGGGCGCTCGCTGAAGCTTTCTTT.

This clonotype has only one observation. V and J are TRBV19 and TRBJ2-5; TRBD1 matches at 7 bases. V shed 3 bases, J shed 2 bases, and the junction held 3 bases outside the gene matches. Per germline, CDR1 LNHDA and CDR2 SQIVND (reference sequence). CDR3 length: 14 amino acids. The CDR3: CASSMTGFQETQYF. The CDR3 DNA sequence: TGTGCCAGTAGTATGACAGGGTTTCAAGAGACCCAGTACTTC.

This clonotype was detected only once. One base away lies a much larger clone, so this may be a sequencing read error. This chain joins TRBV6-1 and TRBJ2-1; D is unresolved. The length of the CDR3 is 15 residues. Germline V lookup: CDR1 MNHNS, CDR2 SASEGT. In DNA, the CDR3 is TGTGTCAGCAGTGACGGCAAAACCTCCTACAATGAGCAGTTCTTC. Encoded protein: CVSSDGKTSYNEQFF.

The chain is built from TRBV6-6 and TRBJ2-6, with no clear D. The V gene lost 10 bases and the J gene lost 1 base, with 5 bases spanning the gap. CDR1 is MNHNY and CDR2 is SVGAGI in the germline V gene (reference sequence). The CDR3 loop spans 12 amino acids. The DNA for the CDR3 is TGTGCCACGATTTCTGGGGCCAACGTCCTGACTTTC. Its translation: CATISGANVLTF.

This clonotype was picked up many times. This chain connects TRBV7-9 to TRBJ2-1; 15 positions agree with TRBD2. With V trimmed by 3 bases and J by 4 bases, 7 bases remained unmatched. CDR1 and CDR2 from the germline V gene are SEHNR and FQNEAQ (reference sequence). The CDR3 loop spans 18 amino acids. CDR3: CASSLGLAGGDRYNEQFF. CDR3 nucleotides: TGTGCCAGCAGCTTGGGACTAGCGGGGGGCGATCGATACAATGAGCAGTTCTTC.

The V call is TRBV27, the J call TRBJ1-1; D gene uncertain. Germline values: CDR1 MNHEY, CDR2 SMNVEV (reference sequence). V was pared by 6 bases and J by 0 bases, with 11 bases between. This CDR3 region has 14 residues. The CDR3 nucleotides read TGTGCCAGCAGGCCGGTTACCATGAACACTGAAGCTTTCTTT. Amino acids: CASRPVTMNTEAFF.

The chain employs TRBV19 and TRBJ1-1; D perhaps matches TRBD1 (5 bases). The V end was cut by 8 bases, the J end by 4 bases, with 17 bases between. The CDR3 is 14 residues long. Looked up from germline, CDR1 is LNHDA and CDR2 is SQIVND (reference sequence). Written as DNA, the CDR3 is TGTGCCAGTGAGGAGGGGCGGGAGATCACTGAAGCTTTCTTT. Amino acids: CASEEGREITEAFF.

This clonotype was found a few times. The gene calls are TRBV4-1 and TRBJ1-2, with D perhaps matching TRBD1 (6 bases). Trimming shortened V by 0 bases and J by 5 bases, and 16 bases separated the two germline ends. Germline CDR1 reads MGHRA; CDR2 reads YSYEKL. This CDR3 contains 16 residues. CDR3 in amino acids: CASSQESDRTLYGYTF. Written as DNA, the CDR3 is TGCGCCAGCAGCCAAGAATCTGACAGGACCCTATATGGCTACACCTTC.

This clonotype was picked up a small number of times. This chain joins TRBV6-5 and TRBJ1-2, with 9 bases aligning to TRBD1. The V gene's germline CDR1 is MNHEY and CDR2 SVGAGI. Trimming removed 8 bases from V and 8 bases from J; junction bases left unmatched: 6. The CDR3 spans 12 residues. DNA of the CDR3: TGTGCCAGCCTGGACAGGGGAAGAGGCTACACCTTC. Its translation: CASLDRGRGYTF.

As concerns this clonotype: The conserved phenylalanine or tryptophan normally closing the CDR3 is absent here, so this likely arose from a read error. The rearrangement joins TRBV7-9 to TRBJ2-5; TRBD1 or TRBD2 may be the D gene (5 bases each). Trimming shortened V by 4 bases and J by 5 bases, and 17 bases separated the two germline ends. CDR1 and CDR2 (germline): SEHNR, FQNEAQ (reference sequence). The CDR3 is 15 amino acids. The chain's CDR3 is CASSSPRDGWETQYL. The CDR3 region has the DNA TGTGCCAGCAGCTCTCCCCGGGACGGATGGGAGACCCAGTACCTC.

This clonotype was observed once. The DNA for the CDR3 is TGTGCCAGTAGTTTCCCAGGCACTTCTGGAAACACCATATATTTT. Amino acids: CASSFPGTSGNTIYF. This chain connects TRBV19 to TRBJ1-3; D uncertain. Germline V gives CDR1 LNHDA, CDR2 SQIVND (reference sequence). Deletions cut 5 bases from V and 1 base from J, with 12 bases between. The CDR3 length is 15 residues.

This clonotype was recorded a few times. The genes are TRBV15 and TRBJ2-4; 7 bases align to TRBD1. Germline V gene sequence: CDR1 LNHNV, CDR2 YYDKDF (reference sequence). V shed 1 base and J 7 bases; nucleotides not matched to a gene: 1. The CDR3 runs 13 residues. The CDR3 reads CATSRAGQNIQYF. CDR3 in DNA: TGTGCCACCAGCAGAGCGGGACAGAACATTCAGTACTTC.